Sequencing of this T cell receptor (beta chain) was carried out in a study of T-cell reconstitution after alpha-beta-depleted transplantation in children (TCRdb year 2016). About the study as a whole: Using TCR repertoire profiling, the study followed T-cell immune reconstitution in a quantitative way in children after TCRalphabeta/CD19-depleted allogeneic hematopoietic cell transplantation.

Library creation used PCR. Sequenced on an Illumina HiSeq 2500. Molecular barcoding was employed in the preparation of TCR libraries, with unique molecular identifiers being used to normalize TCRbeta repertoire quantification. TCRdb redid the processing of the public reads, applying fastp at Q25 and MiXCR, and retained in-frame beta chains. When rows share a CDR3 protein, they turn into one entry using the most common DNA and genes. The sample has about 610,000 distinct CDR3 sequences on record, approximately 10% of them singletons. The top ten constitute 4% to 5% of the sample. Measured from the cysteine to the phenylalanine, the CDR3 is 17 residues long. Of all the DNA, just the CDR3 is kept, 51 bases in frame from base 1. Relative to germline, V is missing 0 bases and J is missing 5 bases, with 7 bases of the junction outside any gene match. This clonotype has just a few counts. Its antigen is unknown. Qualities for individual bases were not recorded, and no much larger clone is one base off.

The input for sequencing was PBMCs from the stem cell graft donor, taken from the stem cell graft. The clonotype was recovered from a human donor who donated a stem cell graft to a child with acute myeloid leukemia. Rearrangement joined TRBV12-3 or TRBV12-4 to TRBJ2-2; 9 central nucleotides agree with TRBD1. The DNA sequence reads TGTGCCAGCAGTTTAGCTACAGGGGGCGCGAGGACCGGGGAGCTGTTTTTT. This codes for CASSLATGGARTGELFF.